This TCR beta chain was sequenced in a study of blood T cell repertoires in COVID-19. The V end lost 7 bases, the J end lost 0 bases, and 15 bases lay between the germline ends. The CDR3 runs 15 residues. Germline V gene lookup returns CDR1 LNHDA and CDR2 SQIVND (reference sequence). Per the authors' pipeline: Reference gene primer amplification gave estimated nucleated cell counts. Method: immunoSEQ multiplex PCR; TCRdb's copy keeps in-frame clones and lacks some. Clonal size and the V and J genes are those of that table, whereas D and trimming came from the DNA. The sample includes 150,000 or so clones, approximately 84% of them seen just once.

What was sequenced was peripheral blood. This TCR came from a man in his forties who had recovered from COVID-19. The chain uses TRBV19 and TRBJ1-1; no clear D. The CDR3 DNA is TGTGCCAGTATTGAGACCGGGATGCTGAACACTGAAGCTTTCTTT. The encoded protein is CASIETGMLNTEAFF.